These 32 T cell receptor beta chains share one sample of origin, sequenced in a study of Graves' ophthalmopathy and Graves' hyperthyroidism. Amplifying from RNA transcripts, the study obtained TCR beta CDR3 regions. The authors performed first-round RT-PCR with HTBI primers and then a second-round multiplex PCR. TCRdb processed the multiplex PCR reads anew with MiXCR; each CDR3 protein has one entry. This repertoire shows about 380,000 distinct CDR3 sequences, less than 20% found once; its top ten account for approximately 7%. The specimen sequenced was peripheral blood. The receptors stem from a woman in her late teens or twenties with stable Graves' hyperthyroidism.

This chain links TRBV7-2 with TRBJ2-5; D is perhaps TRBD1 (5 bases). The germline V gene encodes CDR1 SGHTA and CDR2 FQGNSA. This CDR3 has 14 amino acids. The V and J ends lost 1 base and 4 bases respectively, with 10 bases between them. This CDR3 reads CASSLGLGLETQYF. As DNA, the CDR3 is TGTGCCAGCAGCTTAGGGTTGGGGCTAGAGACCCAGTACTTC. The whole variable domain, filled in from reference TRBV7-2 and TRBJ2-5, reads GAGVSQSPSNKVTEKGKDVELRCDPISGHTALYWYRQSLGQGLEFLIYFQGNSAPDKSGLPSDRFSAERTGGSVSTLTIQRTQQEDSAVYLCASSLGLGLETQYFGPGTRLLVL.

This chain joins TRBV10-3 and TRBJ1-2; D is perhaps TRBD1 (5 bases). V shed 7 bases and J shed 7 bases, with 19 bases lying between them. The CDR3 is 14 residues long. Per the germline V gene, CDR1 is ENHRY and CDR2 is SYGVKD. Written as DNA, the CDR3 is TGTGCCATCACCCCCGGGTCAGGGTTAGGTGGCTACACCTTC. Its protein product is CAITPGSGLGGYTF.

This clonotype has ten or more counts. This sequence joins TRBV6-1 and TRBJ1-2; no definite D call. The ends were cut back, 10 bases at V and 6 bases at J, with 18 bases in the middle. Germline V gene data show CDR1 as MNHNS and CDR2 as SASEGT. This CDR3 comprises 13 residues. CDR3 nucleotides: TGTGCCACCCACGGCCGGGGAGCGCATGGCTACACCTTC. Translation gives CATHGRGAHGYTF.

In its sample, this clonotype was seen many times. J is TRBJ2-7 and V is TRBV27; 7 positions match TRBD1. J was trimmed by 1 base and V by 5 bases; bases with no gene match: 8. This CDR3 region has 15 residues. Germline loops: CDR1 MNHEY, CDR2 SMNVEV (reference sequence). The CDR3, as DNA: TGTGCCAGCAGTGCCCCGGGACAGTCATCCTACGAGCAGTACTTC. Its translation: CASSAPGQSSYEQYF.

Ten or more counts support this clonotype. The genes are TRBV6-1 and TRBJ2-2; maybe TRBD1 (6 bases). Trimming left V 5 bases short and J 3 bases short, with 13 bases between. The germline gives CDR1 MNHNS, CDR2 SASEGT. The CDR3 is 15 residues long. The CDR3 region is CASSPRDTYTGELFF. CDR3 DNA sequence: TGTGCCAGCAGTCCCCGGGACACCTACACCGGGGAGCTGTTTTTT.

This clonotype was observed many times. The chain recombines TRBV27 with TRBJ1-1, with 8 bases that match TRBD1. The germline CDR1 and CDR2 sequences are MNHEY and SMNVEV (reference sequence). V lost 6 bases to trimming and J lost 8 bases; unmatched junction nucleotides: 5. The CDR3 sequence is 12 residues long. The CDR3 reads CASRGGQAEAFF. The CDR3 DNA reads TGTGCCAGCAGGGGGGGACAGGCGGAAGCTTTCTTT.

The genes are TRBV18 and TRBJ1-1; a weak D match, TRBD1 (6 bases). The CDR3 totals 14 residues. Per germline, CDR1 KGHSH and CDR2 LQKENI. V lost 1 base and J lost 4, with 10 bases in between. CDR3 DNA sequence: TGTGCCAGCTCACCACGGGACACGTTCACTGAAGCTTTCTTT. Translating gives CASSPRDTFTEAFF.

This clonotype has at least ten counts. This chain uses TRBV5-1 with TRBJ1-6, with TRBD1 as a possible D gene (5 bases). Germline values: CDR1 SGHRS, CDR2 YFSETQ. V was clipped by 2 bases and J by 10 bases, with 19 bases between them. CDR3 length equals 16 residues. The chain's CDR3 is CASSLRDGGLKSPLHF. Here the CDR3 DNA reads TGCGCCAGCAGCTTAAGGGATGGGGGACTCAAATCACCCCTCCACTTT.

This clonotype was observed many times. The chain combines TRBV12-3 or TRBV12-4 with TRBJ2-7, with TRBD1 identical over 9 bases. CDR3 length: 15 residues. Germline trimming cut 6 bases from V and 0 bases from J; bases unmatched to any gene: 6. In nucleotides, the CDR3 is TGTGCCAGCAGGGAGTCGGGACAGGGCTCCTACGAGCAGTACTTC. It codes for CASRESGQGSYEQYF.

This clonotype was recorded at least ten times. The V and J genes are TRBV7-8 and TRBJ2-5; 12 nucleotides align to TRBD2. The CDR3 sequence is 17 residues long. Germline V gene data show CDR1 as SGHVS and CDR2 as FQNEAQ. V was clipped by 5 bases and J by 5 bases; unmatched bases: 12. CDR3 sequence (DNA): TGTGCCAGCAGCCCCGGGACTAGCGGGCAAAGGTGGGAGACCCAGTACTTC. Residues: CASSPGTSGQRWETQYF.

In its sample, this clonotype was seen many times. Here the CDR3 DNA reads TGTGCCAGCAGCTTAGCCACTCTATGGGAGCAGTACTTC. Amino acids: CASSLATLWEQYF. J is TRBJ2-7 and V is TRBV7-8; D gene unclear. The CDR3 consists of 13 residues. The ends were cut back, 0 bases at V and 7 bases at J, with 10 bases in the middle. Looked up from germline, CDR1 is SGHVS and CDR2 is FQNEAQ.

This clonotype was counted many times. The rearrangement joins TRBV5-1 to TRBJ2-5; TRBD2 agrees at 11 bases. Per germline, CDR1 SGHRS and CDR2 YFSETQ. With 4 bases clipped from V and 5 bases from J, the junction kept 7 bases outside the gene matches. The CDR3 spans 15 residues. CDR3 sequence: CASSQLSSGRETQYF. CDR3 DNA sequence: TGCGCCAGCAGCCAGCTATCTAGCGGGAGGGAGACCCAGTACTTC.

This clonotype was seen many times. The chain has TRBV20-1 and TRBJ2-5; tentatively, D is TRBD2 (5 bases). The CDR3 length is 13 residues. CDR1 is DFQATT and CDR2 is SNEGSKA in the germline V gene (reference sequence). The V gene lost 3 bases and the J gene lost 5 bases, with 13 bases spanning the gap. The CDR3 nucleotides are TGCAGTGCTAGGCTAAGATGGGAGGAGACCCAGTACTTC. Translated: CSARLRWEETQYF.

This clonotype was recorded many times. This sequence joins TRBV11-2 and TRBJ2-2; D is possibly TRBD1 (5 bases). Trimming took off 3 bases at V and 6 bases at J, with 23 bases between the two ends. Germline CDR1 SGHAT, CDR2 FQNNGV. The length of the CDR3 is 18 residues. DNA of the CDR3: TGTGCCAGCAGCTTGGGGCCTGTTCGGACCCCGGCGTCCGGGGAGCTGTTTTTT. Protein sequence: CASSLGPVRTPASGELFF.

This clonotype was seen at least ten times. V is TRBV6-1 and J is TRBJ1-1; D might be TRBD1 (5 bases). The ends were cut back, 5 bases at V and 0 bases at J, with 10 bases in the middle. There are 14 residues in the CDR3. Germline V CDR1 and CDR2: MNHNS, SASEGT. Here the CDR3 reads CASSKRGMNTEAFF. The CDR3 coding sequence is TGTGCCAGCAGTAAACGGGGGATGAACACTGAAGCTTTCTTT.

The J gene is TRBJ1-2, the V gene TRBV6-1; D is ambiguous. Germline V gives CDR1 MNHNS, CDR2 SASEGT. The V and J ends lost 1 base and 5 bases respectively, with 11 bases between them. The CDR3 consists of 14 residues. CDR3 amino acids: CASSEEFGVYGYTF. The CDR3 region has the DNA TGTGCCAGCAGTGAAGAATTTGGAGTATATGGCTACACCTTC.

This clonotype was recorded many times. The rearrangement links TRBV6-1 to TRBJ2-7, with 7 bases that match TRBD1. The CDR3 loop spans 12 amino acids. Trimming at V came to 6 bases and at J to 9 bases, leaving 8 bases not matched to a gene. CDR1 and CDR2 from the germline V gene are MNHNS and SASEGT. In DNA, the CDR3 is TGTGCCAGCAGCACGGGGACAGTTTGGCAGTACTTC. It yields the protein CASSTGTVWQYF.

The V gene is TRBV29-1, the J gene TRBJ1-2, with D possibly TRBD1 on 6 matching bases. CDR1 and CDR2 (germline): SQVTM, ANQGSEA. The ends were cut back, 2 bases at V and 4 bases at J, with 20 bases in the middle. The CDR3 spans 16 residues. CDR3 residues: CSVEHSGGESSYGYTF. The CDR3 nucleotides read TGCAGCGTTGAACATTCGGGGGGCGAAAGTTCCTATGGCTACACCTTC.

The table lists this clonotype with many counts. The CDR3 coding sequence is TGCGCCAGCAGCTTGGGGACAGGTTATGGACAGCCCCAGCATTTT. Its protein product is CASSLGTGYGQPQHF. The chain employs TRBV5-1 and TRBJ1-5; 7 bases line up with TRBD1. Per the germline V gene, CDR1 is SGHRS and CDR2 is YFSETQ. This CDR3 comprises 15 residues. The V segment lost 0 bases and the J segment 7 bases; nucleotides outside the gene matches: 7.

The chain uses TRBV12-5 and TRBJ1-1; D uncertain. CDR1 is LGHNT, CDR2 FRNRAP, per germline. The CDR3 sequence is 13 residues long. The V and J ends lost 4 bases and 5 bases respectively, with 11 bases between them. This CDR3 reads CASGSHLGTEAFF. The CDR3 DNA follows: TGTGCTAGTGGTTCCCACCTGGGAACTGAAGCTTTCTTT. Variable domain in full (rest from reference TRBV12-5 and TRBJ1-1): DARVTQTPRHKVTEMGQEVTMRCQPILGHNTVFWYRQTMMQGLELLAYFRNRAPLDDSGMPKDRFSAEMPDATLATLKIQPSEPRDSAVYFCASGSHLGTEAFFGQGTRLTVV.

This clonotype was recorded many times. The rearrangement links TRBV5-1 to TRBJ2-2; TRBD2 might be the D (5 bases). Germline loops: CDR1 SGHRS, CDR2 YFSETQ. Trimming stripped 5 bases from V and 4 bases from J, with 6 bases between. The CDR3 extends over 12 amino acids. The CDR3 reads CASRTITGELFF. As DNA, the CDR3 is TGCGCCAGCAGGACTATCACCGGGGAGCTGTTTTTT.

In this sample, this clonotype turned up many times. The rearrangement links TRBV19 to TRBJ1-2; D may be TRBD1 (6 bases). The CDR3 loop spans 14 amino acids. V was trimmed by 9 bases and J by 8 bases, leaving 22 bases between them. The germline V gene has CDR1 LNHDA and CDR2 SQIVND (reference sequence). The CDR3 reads CASTDRSGVEGYTF. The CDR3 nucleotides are TGTGCCAGCACCGATCGGTCAGGGGTTGAGGGCTACACCTTC.

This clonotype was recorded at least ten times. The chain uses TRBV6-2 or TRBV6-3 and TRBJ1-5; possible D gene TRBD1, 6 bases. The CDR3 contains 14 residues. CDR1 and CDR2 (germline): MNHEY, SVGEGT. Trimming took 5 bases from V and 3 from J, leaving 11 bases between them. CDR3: CASSTDRTNQPQHF. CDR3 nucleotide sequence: TGTGCCAGCAGTACTGACAGGACCAATCAGCCCCAGCATTTT.

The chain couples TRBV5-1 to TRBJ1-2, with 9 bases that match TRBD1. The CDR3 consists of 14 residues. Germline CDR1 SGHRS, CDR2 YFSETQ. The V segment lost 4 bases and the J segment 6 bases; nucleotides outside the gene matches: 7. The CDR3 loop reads CASSDRGSVDGYTF. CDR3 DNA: TGCGCCAGCAGCGACAGGGGGAGCGTTGATGGCTACACCTTC.

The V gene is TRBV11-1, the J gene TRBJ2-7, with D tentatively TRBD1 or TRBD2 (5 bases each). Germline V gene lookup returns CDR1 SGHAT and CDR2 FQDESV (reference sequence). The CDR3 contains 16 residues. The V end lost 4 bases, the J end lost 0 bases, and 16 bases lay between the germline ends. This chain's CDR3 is CASSSSGPEGSYEQYF. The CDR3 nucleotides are TGTGCCAGCAGCTCGTCAGGGCCCGAGGGCTCCTACGAGCAGTACTTC.

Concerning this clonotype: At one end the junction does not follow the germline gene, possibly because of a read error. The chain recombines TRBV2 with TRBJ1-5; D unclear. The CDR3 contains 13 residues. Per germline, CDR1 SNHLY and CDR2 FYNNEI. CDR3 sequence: CASSSDPNRPQHF. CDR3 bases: TGTGCCAGCAGCTCAGACCCTAATCGGCCCCAGCATTTT.

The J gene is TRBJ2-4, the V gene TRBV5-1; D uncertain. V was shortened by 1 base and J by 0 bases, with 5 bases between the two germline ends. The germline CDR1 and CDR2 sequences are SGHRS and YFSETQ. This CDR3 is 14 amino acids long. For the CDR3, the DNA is TGCGCCAGCAGCTTGACCATAGCCAAAAACATTCAGTACTTC. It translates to CASSLTIAKNIQYF.

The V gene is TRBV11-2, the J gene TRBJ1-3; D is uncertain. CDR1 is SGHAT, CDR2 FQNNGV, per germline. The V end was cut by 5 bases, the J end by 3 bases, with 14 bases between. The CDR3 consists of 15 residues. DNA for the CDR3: TGTGCCAGCAGCCGTAGTGGGGAAGGTGGAAACACCATATATTTT. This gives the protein CASSRSGEGGNTIYF.

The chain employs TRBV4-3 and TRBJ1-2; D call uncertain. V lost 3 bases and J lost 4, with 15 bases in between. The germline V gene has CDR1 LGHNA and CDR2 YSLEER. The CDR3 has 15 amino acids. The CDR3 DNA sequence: TGCGCCAGCAGCCACCCGGCGGAGGGTGGCTATGGCTACACCTTC. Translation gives CASSHPAEGGYGYTF.

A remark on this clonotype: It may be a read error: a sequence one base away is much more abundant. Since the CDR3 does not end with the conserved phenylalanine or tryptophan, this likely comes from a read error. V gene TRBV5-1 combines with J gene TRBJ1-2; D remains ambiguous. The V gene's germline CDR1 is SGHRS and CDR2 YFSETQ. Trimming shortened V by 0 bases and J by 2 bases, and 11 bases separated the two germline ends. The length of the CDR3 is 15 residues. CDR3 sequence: CASSLAIGRNYGYTV. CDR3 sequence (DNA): TGCGCCAGCAGCTTGGCCATCGGCAGAAACTATGGCTACACCGTC.

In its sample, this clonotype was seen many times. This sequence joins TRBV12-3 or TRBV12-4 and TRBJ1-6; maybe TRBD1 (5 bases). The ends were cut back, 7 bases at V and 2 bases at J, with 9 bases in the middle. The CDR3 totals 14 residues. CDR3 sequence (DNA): TGTGCCAGCACTCGGGGCCCCTATAATTCACCCCTCCACTTT. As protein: CASTRGPYNSPLHF.

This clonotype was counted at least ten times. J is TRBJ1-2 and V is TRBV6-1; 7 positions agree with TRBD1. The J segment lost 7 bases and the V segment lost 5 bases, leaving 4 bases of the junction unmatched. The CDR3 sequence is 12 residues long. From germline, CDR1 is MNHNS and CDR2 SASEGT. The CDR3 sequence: CASSPGTAGYTF. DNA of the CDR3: TGTGCCAGCAGTCCCGGGACAGCTGGCTACACCTTC.